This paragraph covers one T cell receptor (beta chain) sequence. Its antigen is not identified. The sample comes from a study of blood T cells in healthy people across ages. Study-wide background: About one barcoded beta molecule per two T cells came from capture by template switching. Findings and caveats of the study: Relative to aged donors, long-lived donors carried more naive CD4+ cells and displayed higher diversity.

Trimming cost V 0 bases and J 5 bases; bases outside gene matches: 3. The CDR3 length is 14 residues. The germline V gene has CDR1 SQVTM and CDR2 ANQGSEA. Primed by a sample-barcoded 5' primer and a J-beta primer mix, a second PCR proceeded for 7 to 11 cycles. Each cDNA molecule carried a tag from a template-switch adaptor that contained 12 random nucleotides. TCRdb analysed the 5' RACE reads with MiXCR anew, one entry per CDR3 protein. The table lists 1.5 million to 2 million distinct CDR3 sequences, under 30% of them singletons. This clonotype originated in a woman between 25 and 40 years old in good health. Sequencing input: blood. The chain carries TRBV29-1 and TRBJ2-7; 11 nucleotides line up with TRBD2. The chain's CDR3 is CSVEDSGRGDEQYF. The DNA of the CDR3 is TGCAGCGTTGAAGATAGCGGGAGGGGAGACGAGCAGTACTTC.